Following are 32 T cell receptor beta chains from one sample sequenced in a study of control samples from healthy donors and cancer patients. Measured with immunoSEQ multiplex PCR; TCRdb has only the in-frame clones, and not every one. The sample holds about 170,000 clones, about 90% seen once. Sequences were obtained from blood. The receptors here all came from a woman in her 30s in good health.

The rearrangement joins TRBV9 to TRBJ1-1; tentative D call: TRBD1 (5 bases). The CDR3 is 13 amino acids. The germline gives CDR1 SGDLS, CDR2 YYNGEE. V lost 0 bases and J 4 bases, leaving 7 bases between the germline ends. Written as DNA, the CDR3 is TGTGCCAGCAGCGTAGGGGGGACCACTGAAGCTTTCTTT. It codes for CASSVGGTTEAFF.

The gene calls are TRBV6-5 and TRBJ2-1; maybe TRBD1 (6 bases). The V and J ends lost 10 bases and 5 bases respectively, with 18 bases between them. Germline V gives CDR1 MNHEY, CDR2 SVGAGI. The CDR3 length is 14 residues. CDR3: CATSKRGHNNEQFF. CDR3 bases: TGTGCCACCTCGAAAAGGGGACACAACAATGAGCAGTTCTTC.

This chain's CDR3 is CASSLRQTNTEAFF. In DNA form, the CDR3 reads TGCGCCAGCAGCTTGCGACAGACGAACACTGAAGCTTTCTTT. The rearrangement uses TRBV5-1 and TRBJ1-1; possibly TRBD1 for D (5 bases). Deletions cut 1 base from V and 1 base from J, with 8 bases between. CDR1 SGHRS and CDR2 YFSETQ come from the germline V gene. The CDR3 spans 14 residues.

The chain has TRBV3-1 (or the pseudogene TRBV3-2) and TRBJ2-2, with D unresolved. The CDR3 is 16 amino acids. Deletions cut 1 base from V and 7 bases from J, with 16 bases between. Per germline, CDR1 LGHDT and CDR2 YNNKEL (reference sequence). This CDR3 is CASSQVGPVKVGELFF. CDR3 in DNA: TGTGCCAGCAGCCAAGTTGGGCCCGTGAAGGTCGGGGAGCTGTTTTTT.

The genes are TRBV4-1 and TRBJ2-7; 11 bases map to TRBD2. With V trimmed by 5 bases and J by 4 bases, 4 bases remained unmatched. Germline loops: CDR1 MGHRA, CDR2 YSYEKL. CDR3 length equals 14 residues. Here the CDR3 DNA reads TGCGCCAGCAGCTTGCGGACTAGCGGGTACGAGCAGTACTTC. Its protein product is CASSLRTSGYEQYF.

This chain links TRBV6-4 with TRBJ2-1, with TRBD1 as a possible D gene (6 bases). The germline gives CDR1 MRHNA, CDR2 SNTAGT. The CDR3 sequence is 13 residues long. V was pared by 3 bases and J by 11 bases, with 14 bases between. CDR3 nucleotide sequence: TGTGCCAGCAGTGAATTCCAGGGGCTGAAGCAGTTCTTC. Its protein product is CASSEFQGLKQFF.

V is TRBV6-6 and J is TRBJ1-4; D may be TRBD1 (6 bases). This CDR3 has 14 amino acids. V was cut by 5 bases and J by 8 bases, with 15 bases left in between. Germline V CDR1 and CDR2: MNHNY, SVGAGI (reference sequence). The CDR3 region is CASSREGGGEKLFF. DNA of the CDR3: TGTGCCAGCAGTAGAGAGGGGGGCGGCGAAAAACTGTTTTTT.

The V gene is TRBV24-1, the J gene TRBJ2-2; no definite D call. This CDR3 has 16 residues. Germline values: CDR1 KGHDR, CDR2 SFDVKD. V lost 6 bases and J 0 bases, leaving 13 bases between the germline ends. The CDR3: CATSQSRIANTGELFF. The CDR3, as DNA: TGTGCCACCAGTCAAAGCAGAATTGCGAACACCGGGGAGCTGTTTTTT.

The CDR3 bases are TGTGCCAGCACTTCGGGGGCTGGGGGTGAGCAGTTCTTC. Its translation is CASTSGAGGEQFF. The rearrangement uses TRBV6-4 and TRBJ2-1; D is perhaps TRBD1 or TRBD2 (6 bases each). With 7 bases removed from V and 9 bases from J, the gap between germline ends came to 16 bases. The CDR3 spans 13 residues. Germline CDR1 reads MRHNA; CDR2 reads SNTAGT.

The rearrangement uses TRBV10-3 and TRBJ1-1, with 10 bases matching TRBD1. Germline-derived CDR1 and CDR2 are ENHRY and SYGVKD. J was trimmed by 7 bases and V by 7 bases; bases with no gene match: 6. The CDR3 totals 13 residues. The CDR3 loop is CAITKGQGIEAFF. In nucleotides, the CDR3 is TGTGCCATCACCAAGGGACAGGGGATTGAAGCTTTCTTT.

This clone has just one count. This chain links TRBV11-2 with TRBJ2-1; the match to TRBD2 covers 11 bases. Per the germline V gene, CDR1 is SGHAT and CDR2 is FQNNGV. The length of the CDR3 is 16 residues. Trimming removed 3 bases from V and 5 bases from J; junction bases left unmatched: 6. The CDR3 coding sequence is TGTGCCAGCAGCTTCACTAGCGGGAGTTGGAACAATGAGCAGTTCTTC. Translating gives CASSFTSGSWNNEQFF.

The chain uses TRBV5-6 and TRBJ2-1; D remains ambiguous. The CDR3 is made up of 13 amino acids. The V gene lost 3 bases and the J gene lost 7 bases, with 11 bases spanning the gap. Germline CDR1 and CDR2: SGHDT and YYEEEE. The CDR3 protein is CASSYSAGNEQFF. The DNA of the CDR3 is TGTGCCAGCAGCTATAGTGCCGGGAATGAGCAGTTCTTC.

The chain employs TRBV6-1 and TRBJ2-1; 12 nucleotides align to TRBD1. Germline trimming cut 4 bases from V and 6 bases from J; bases unmatched to any gene: 10. Germline V gene lookup returns CDR1 MNHNS and CDR2 SASEGT. The CDR3 is 17 residues long. The DNA for the CDR3 is TGTGCCAGCAGTGGGGGCCCGGGACAGGGGGCAGGCAATGAGCAGTTCTTC. It encodes CASSGGPGQGAGNEQFF.

CDR3 in amino acids: CASSKDPPDRAFSEQYV. For the CDR3, the DNA is TGTGCCAGCAGCAAAGACCCCCCCGACAGGGCATTTTCCGAGCAGTACGTC. The chain uses TRBV21-1 and TRBJ2-7; no check of the table's D call, TRBD1, against the DNA was made. TRBV21-1 is termed a pseudogene. The CDR3 extends over 17 amino acids.

The chain joins TRBV29-1 to TRBJ1-2; D is possibly TRBD1 (6 bases). Germline assignment: CDR1 SQVTM and CDR2 ANQGSEA. V gave up 2 bases and J gave up 2 bases, with 9 bases separating them. This CDR3 comprises 13 residues. As DNA, the CDR3 is TGCAGCGTTGAAAACAGGGACAACTATGGCTACACCTTC. Protein product: CSVENRDNYGYTF.

The rearrangement links TRBV5-1 to TRBJ1-2, with D unresolved. The length of the CDR3 is 19 residues. Germline CDR1 SGHRS, CDR2 YFSETQ. Trimming left V 1 base short and J 1 base short, with 23 bases between. CDR3 sequence: CASSLWVSSTLALNYGYTF. CDR3 nucleotide sequence: TGCGCCAGCAGCTTGTGGGTCAGTTCTACTCTGGCGCTTAACTATGGCTACACCTTC.

This chain links TRBV7-6 with TRBJ2-2; D uncertain. The CDR3 loop spans 13 amino acids. V lost 3 bases and J lost 7, with 9 bases in between. The V gene's germline CDR1 is SGHVS and CDR2 FNYEAQ. The DNA of the CDR3 is TGTGCCAGCAGCTTGGCGCCGCGCGGGGAGCTGTTTTTT. Protein sequence: CASSLAPRGELFF.

The chain couples TRBV19 to TRBJ1-2, with D unresolved. This CDR3 has 13 amino acids. The germline CDR1 and CDR2 sequences are LNHDA and SQIVND (reference sequence). V lost 4 bases to trimming and J lost 4 bases, with 10 bases between them. CDR3 sequence: CASSTRWGYGYTF. The CDR3 DNA is TGTGCCAGTAGTACCCGCTGGGGCTATGGCTACACCTTC.

This clone was seen only a few times. This chain connects TRBV5-6 to TRBJ1-2, with a tentative D call TRBD1 (6 bases). Trimming cost V 7 bases and J 8 bases, with 15 bases left between them. The CDR3 covers 12 residues. Germline lookup yields CDR1 SGHDT and CDR2 YYEEEE. CDR3 sequence (DNA): TGTGCCAGCCGGCGCGGGGGGCTGGGCTACACCTTC. Amino acid sequence: CASRRGGLGYTF. Together with reference TRBV5-6 and TRBJ1-2, the CDR3 gives the full variable domain: DAGVTQSPTHLIKTRGQQVTLRCSPKSGHDTVSWYQQALGQGPQFIFQYYEEEERQRGNFPDRFSGHQFPNYSSELNVNALLLGDSALYLCASRRGGLGYTFGSGTRLTVV.

The gene calls are TRBV7-2 and TRBJ2-5; D is perhaps TRBD1 or TRBD2 (5 bases each). Germline V gives CDR1 SGHTA, CDR2 FQGNSA. The V and J ends lost 3 bases and 5 bases respectively, with 16 bases between them. The CDR3 consists of 15 residues. The CDR3 sequence is CASSLGRGRGETQYF. The CDR3 DNA reads TGTGCCAGCAGCTTGGGAAGGGGCAGAGGGGAGACCCAGTACTTC.

J is TRBJ1-6 and V is TRBV3-1 (or the pseudogene TRBV3-2), with D possibly TRBD1 on 6 matching bases. The CDR3 loop spans 17 amino acids. Germline V gives CDR1 LGHDT, CDR2 YNNKEL (reference sequence). V was trimmed by 4 bases and J by 1 base, leaving 14 bases between them. DNA of the CDR3: TGTGCCAGCAGCCGGAAGAGGGGGGAATCCTATAATTCACCCCTCCACTTT. It specifies CASSRKRGESYNSPLHF.

The chain uses TRBV24-1 and TRBJ2-5, with TRBD2 identical over 9 bases. CDR3 size: 16 residues. V lost 2 bases and J lost 5; bases outside the gene matches: 8. The V gene's germline CDR1 is KGHDR and CDR2 SFDVKD. CDR3 in DNA: TGTGCCACCAGTGATTCAATAAGCGGGGGGCCGGAGACCCAGTACTTC. Amino acid sequence: CATSDSISGGPETQYF.

The table lists this clone with a count of one. A read error may account for a junction end that differs from germline. The chain recombines TRBV2 with TRBJ2-1; D call uncertain. The CDR3 runs 15 residues. Germline V gene data show CDR1 as SNHLY and CDR2 as FYNNEI. The CDR3 DNA is TGTGCCAGCAGGGAAGACTCCAGCTCCTACAATGAGCAGTTCTTC. As protein: CASREDSSSYNEQFF.

This chain links TRBV27 with TRBJ1-5; D perhaps matches TRBD1 (5 bases). Germline V gene data show CDR1 as MNHEY and CDR2 as SMNVEV (reference sequence). This CDR3 spans 13 amino acids. The V gene lost 6 bases and the J gene lost 7 bases, with 13 bases spanning the gap. The CDR3 DNA reads TGTGCCAGCAGCCCCAGGCGGGGGCAGCCCCAGCATTTT. Protein sequence: CASSPRRGQPQHF.

J is TRBJ1-1 and V is TRBV7-8; D call uncertain. Germline values: CDR1 SGHVS, CDR2 FQNEAQ. This CDR3 spans 14 amino acids. Trimming pared 4 bases from V and 1 base from J, leaving 10 bases between. The CDR3 coding sequence is TGTGCCAGCAGCTCCCGGACGGGGAACACTGAAGCTTTCTTT. Amino acid sequence: CASSSRTGNTEAFF.

This chain connects TRBV2 to TRBJ2-5, with D tentatively TRBD1 (6 bases). Germline loops: CDR1 SNHLY, CDR2 FYNNEI. The CDR3 extends over 14 amino acids. V shed 3 bases and J shed 5 bases, with 13 bases lying between them. CDR3 region: CASSETIRGETQYF. Here the CDR3 DNA reads TGTGCCAGCAGTGAGACTATTAGGGGGGAGACCCAGTACTTC. Combining the CDR3 with reference TRBV2 and TRBJ2-5 gives the whole variable domain EPEVTQTPSHQVTQMGQEVILRCVPISNHLYFYWYRQILGQKVEFLVSFYNNEISEKSEIFDDQFSVERPDGSNFTLKIRSTKLEDSAMYFCASSETIRGETQYFGPGTRLLVL.

The chain recombines TRBV5-1 with TRBJ2-5; 11 nucleotides line up with TRBD1. The CDR3 consists of 15 residues. CDR1 SGHRS and CDR2 YFSETQ come from the germline V gene. Trimming took 4 bases from V and 4 from J; bases not matched to a gene: 6. The CDR3 DNA follows: TGCGCCAGCAGCCTCTGGACAGGGGGCATAGAGACCCAGTACTTC. Amino acids: CASSLWTGGIETQYF. Drawing the rest from reference TRBV5-1 and TRBJ2-5, the complete variable domain is KAGVTQTPRYLIKTRGQQVTLSCSPISGHRSVSWYQQTPGQGLQFLFEYFSETQRNKGNFPGRFSGRQFSNSRSEMNVSTLELGDSALYLCASSLWTGGIETQYFGPGTRLLVL.

J is TRBJ2-5 and V is TRBV5-1; the D is unclear. Germline CDR1 reads SGHRS; CDR2 reads YFSETQ. The ends were cut back, 0 bases at V and 1 base at J, with 7 bases in the middle. This CDR3 is built from 14 residues. The CDR3 DNA reads as TGCGCCAGCAGCTTGGCTCAGAGCCAAGAGACCCAGTACTTC. It specifies CASSLAQSQETQYF.

The gene calls are TRBV6-2 or TRBV6-3 and TRBJ2-7; D is unresolved. Germline-derived CDR1 and CDR2 are MNHEY and SVGEGT. The CDR3 is 12 residues long. The V gene lost 7 bases and the J gene lost 3 bases, with 10 bases spanning the gap. The CDR3 region is CASTPGYYEQYF. CDR3 DNA: TGTGCCAGCACCCCGGGTTACTACGAGCAGTACTTC.

This clone showed up just once. The CDR3 is CAWSPGPRYGYTF. The DNA for the CDR3 is TGTGCCTGGAGCCCGGGACCCCGCTATGGCTACACCTTC. The V gene is TRBV30, the J gene TRBJ1-2; D might be TRBD1 (5 bases). Per the germline V gene, CDR1 is GTSNPN and CDR2 is SVGIG (reference sequence). V lost 3 bases and J 4 bases, leaving 12 bases between the germline ends. This CDR3 spans 13 amino acids.

The chain links TRBV4-1 to TRBJ2-3, with D possibly matching TRBD1 (5 bases). The germline gives CDR1 MGHRA, CDR2 YSYEKL. V was clipped by 4 bases and J by 3 bases, with 11 bases between them. The CDR3 is 14 residues long. CDR3 in DNA: TGCGCCAGCAGCCTAGGGGTAGGGACAGATACGCAGTATTTT. It yields the protein CASSLGVGTDTQYF.

There are a few counts of this clone. The chain links TRBV7-9 to TRBJ1-2, with D unresolved. V lost 1 base and J 8 bases, leaving 11 bases between the germline ends. Germline V gene data show CDR1 as SEHNR and CDR2 as FQNEAQ (reference sequence). This CDR3 has 13 residues. The CDR3 region is CASSLDVNGGYTF. In DNA, the CDR3 is TGTGCCAGCAGCTTAGATGTAAATGGGGGCTACACCTTC.